Below, 17 T cell receptor beta chains from the same sample are listed, as sequenced in a study of T cell responses to AZD1222 COVID-19 vaccine. TCRdb's copy holds only in-frame clones and misses some; the assay was immunoSEQ multiplex PCR. Of approximately 110,000 clones listed, about 94% were seen once; the top ten hold around 2%. The sample was peripheral blood, taken on day 0 of AZD1222 vaccination. The receptors come from an adult in good health.

The gene calls are TRBV6-5 and TRBJ2-4; 8 bases fit TRBD1. CDR1 and CDR2 from the germline V gene are MNHEY and SVGAGI. The J segment lost 0 bases and the V segment lost 8 bases, leaving 6 bases of the junction unmatched. CDR3 length: 15 amino acids. CDR3 in DNA: TGTGCCAGCCAAGACAGGGGCCGAGCCAAAAACATTCAGTACTTC. Its translation is CASQDRGRAKNIQYF.

The chain is built from TRBV7-9 and TRBJ1-1; 8 bases line up with TRBD1. The CDR3 has 15 amino acids. Trimming cost V 3 bases and J 4 bases; bases outside gene matches: 7. Germline loops: CDR1 SEHNR, CDR2 FQNEAQ (reference sequence). Written as DNA, the CDR3 is TGTGCCAGCAGCTTTTCGGACAGGGCAGGCACTGAAGCTTTCTTT. Its protein is CASSFSDRAGTEAFF.

The chain recombines TRBV6-1 with TRBJ1-5; TRBD1 matches 7 bases. J was trimmed by 1 base and V by 4 bases; bases with no gene match: 10. CDR1 is MNHNS and CDR2 is SASEGT in the germline V gene. The CDR3 consists of 17 residues. Here the CDR3 reads CASSGSTGVRSNQPQHF. The CDR3, as DNA: TGTGCCAGCAGTGGTTCCACAGGGGTTAGGAGCAATCAGCCCCAGCATTTT.

The chain employs TRBV6-1 and TRBJ2-5, with TRBD2 matching over 10 bases. The CDR3 is 15 amino acids. The J segment lost 4 bases and the V segment lost 2 bases, leaving 4 bases of the junction unmatched. Germline-derived CDR1 and CDR2 are MNHNS and SASEGT. The CDR3 spells CASSEIAGGGETQYF. The CDR3 nucleotides are TGTGCCAGCAGTGAAATAGCGGGGGGCGGAGAGACCCAGTACTTC.

This clone occurred once. V and J are TRBV6-6 and TRBJ1-2; D gene uncertain. The CDR3 is made up of 13 amino acids. Per germline, CDR1 MNHNY and CDR2 SVGAGI (reference sequence). Trimming took 2 bases from V and 7 from J, leaving 11 bases between them. The CDR3, as DNA: TGTGCCAGCAGTTACGAGGACTTCTCTGGCTACACCTTC. This gives the protein CASSYEDFSGYTF.

V usage is TRBV27 and J usage is TRBJ2-6; 11 bases are a match to TRBD1. Germline CDR1 is MNHEY and CDR2 is SMNVEV (reference sequence). The CDR3 covers 20 residues. Losses at the gene ends were 6 bases for V and 0 bases for J; bases not matched to a gene: 13. DNA of the CDR3: TGTGCCAGCAGGCAGAGGACAGGGGGCTCCGATTTCTCTGGGGCCAACGTCCTGACTTTC. Its protein is CASRQRTGGSDFSGANVLTF.

The chain is built from TRBV7-9 and TRBJ2-1; a possible D gene is TRBD1 (5 bases). CDR1 and CDR2 (germline): SEHNR, FQNEAQ (reference sequence). The CDR3 runs 15 residues. Trimming left V 6 bases short and J 0 bases short, with 12 bases between. Here the CDR3 DNA reads TGTGCCAGCAGACAACAGGAACACTCCTACAATGAGCAGTTCTTC. Its protein is CASRQQEHSYNEQFF.

As DNA, the CDR3 is TGTGCCAGCAGTGAAGCGACAGGGGAGTTCTATGGCTACACCTTC. Its protein is CASSEATGEFYGYTF. The chain carries TRBV2 and TRBJ1-2; 8 bases agree with TRBD1. V lost 0 bases, J lost 4 bases, and 4 bases stayed unmatched. The CDR3 contains 15 residues. Per germline, CDR1 SNHLY and CDR2 FYNNEI.

The gene calls are TRBV24-1 and TRBJ2-3; D is possibly TRBD2 (6 bases). Germline lookup yields CDR1 KGHDR and CDR2 SFDVKD. V was trimmed by 3 bases and J by 3 bases, leaving 12 bases between them. The CDR3 has 15 amino acids. The CDR3 reads CATSDGGLGTDTQYF. DNA of the CDR3: TGTGCCACCAGTGATGGGGGACTTGGGACAGATACGCAGTATTTT.

The chain has TRBV18 and TRBJ2-7, with 9 nucleotides matching TRBD1. The V gene end was trimmed by 3 bases and the J gene end by 2 bases; junction bases not matched to a gene: 8. CDR1 and CDR2 from the germline V gene are KGHSH and LQKENI. The CDR3 totals 16 residues. DNA of the CDR3: TGTGCCAGCTCACCGTACCAGACAGGGGGAACCTACGAGCAGTACTTC. Protein: CASSPYQTGGTYEQYF. Full variable domain (remainder filled in from reference TRBV18 and TRBJ2-7): NAGVMQNPRHLVRRRGQEARLRCSPMKGHSHVYWYRQLPEEGLKFMVYLQKENIIDESGMPKERFSAEFPKEGPSILRIQQVVRGDSAAYFCASSPYQTGGTYEQYFGPGTRLTVT.

The V gene is TRBV14, the J gene TRBJ1-1; D not certain. The V end was cut by 0 bases, the J end by 5 bases, with 7 bases between. The CDR3 spans 13 residues. CDR1 is SGHDN, CDR2 FVKESK, per germline. The DNA for the CDR3 is TGTGCCAGCAGCCAAGATCGTCGGACTGAAGCTTTCTTT. It translates to CASSQDRRTEAFF.

The chain employs TRBV6-5 and TRBJ1-2, with unresolved D. The germline V gene has CDR1 MNHEY and CDR2 SVGAGI. The germline V and J ends were trimmed by 0 bases and 5 bases, with 7 bases remaining between them. This CDR3 spans 13 amino acids. Here the CDR3 DNA reads TGTGCCAGCAGTTACTCCCGTCTGTATGGCTACACCTTC. Its protein product is CASSYSRLYGYTF.

The rearrangement joins TRBV4-1 to TRBJ2-2; D unclear. The CDR3 extends over 14 amino acids. Trimming cost V 4 bases and J 4 bases, with 10 bases left between them. In germline, CDR1 is MGHRA, CDR2 YSYEKL. CDR3 loop: CASSLAGITGELFF. The CDR3 DNA follows: TGCGCCAGCAGCCTTGCCGGTATCACCGGGGAGCTGTTTTTT.

The V gene is TRBV19, the J gene TRBJ2-2; D is unresolved. The ends were cut back, 7 bases at V and 0 bases at J, with 12 bases in the middle. This CDR3 has 15 amino acids. Germline V gene lookup returns CDR1 LNHDA and CDR2 SQIVND (reference sequence). Here the CDR3 reads CASTPLGANTGELFF. In nucleotides, the CDR3 is TGTGCCAGTACTCCCCTCGGAGCGAACACCGGGGAGCTGTTTTTT. The full variable domain, completed using reference TRBV19 and TRBJ2-2, is DGGITQSPKYLFRKEGQNVTLSCEQNLNHDAMYWYRQDPGQGLRLIYYSQIVNDFQKGDIAEGYSVSREKKESFPLTVTSAQKNPTAFYLCASTPLGANTGELFFGEGSRLTVL.

The gene calls are TRBV6-1 and TRBJ1-1; D perhaps matches TRBD1 (5 bases). The CDR3 is made up of 14 amino acids. Germline CDR1 reads MNHNS; CDR2 reads SASEGT. V gave up 3 bases and J gave up 3 bases, with 11 bases separating them. CDR3 amino acids: CASSDIWGDTEAFF. In nucleotides, the CDR3 is TGTGCCAGCAGTGATATTTGGGGGGACACTGAAGCTTTCTTT.

This rearrangement joins TRBV15 to TRBJ1-1; 7 nucleotides match TRBD1. V dropped 1 base and J dropped 3; count of bases not matched to a gene: 8. This CDR3 region has 16 residues. Germline V gene data show CDR1 as LNHNV and CDR2 as YYDKDF (reference sequence). The CDR3 nucleotides are TGTGCCACCAGCAGAGTTTTTAGAGGGGGCTACACTGAAGCTTTCTTT. Translation: CATSRVFRGGYTEAFF. Looking up the rest from reference TRBV15 and TRBJ1-1 gives the full variable domain: DAMVIQNPRYQVTQFGKPVTLSCSQTLNHNVMYWYQQKSSQAPKLLFHYYDKDFNNEADTPDNFQSRRPNTSFCFLDIRSPGLGDTAMYLCATSRVFRGGYTEAFFGQGTRLTVV.

This clone was seen a handful of times. The chain recombines TRBV27 with TRBJ2-1; TRBD2 agrees at 8 bases. The germline CDR1 and CDR2 sequences are MNHEY and SMNVEV (reference sequence). Unmatched junction bases numbered 9, after V lost 2 bases and J lost 9 bases. The CDR3 length is 15 residues. The CDR3 reads CASSLRAGGSGEQFF. The CDR3 coding sequence is TGTGCCAGCAGTTTACGGGCGGGAGGATCGGGTGAGCAGTTCTTC.